This note documents a single T cell receptor beta chain sequence. V was clipped by 5 bases and J by 3 bases, with 17 bases between them. The germline V gene encodes CDR1 SEHNR and CDR2 FQNEAQ (reference sequence). This CDR3 region has 15 residues. The record originates from a study of cytomegalovirus exposure and HLA in healthy donors. Study information: Samples from HLA-typed donors yielded 65 million to 85 million unique TCRs in an early data release. Ancestry clustering placed around four fifths of roughly 400 genotyped donors in the Caucasian-associated cluster.

The PCR contained 60 Vbeta and 13 Jbeta primers. Clones were read by immunoSEQ multiplex PCR, and TCRdb kept only the in-frame ones, dropping some. The sample includes 65,000 to 90,000 clones, roughly 82% seen only once; the top ten take 1.5% to 2%. V usage is TRBV7-9 and J usage is TRBJ2-7, with D unresolved. The sequence came from a man in his late teens or twenties in good health and CMV-seronegative. The sample comprised PBMCs. The CDR3 DNA follows: TGTGCCAGCAGCCCTAATACGGGTAGGCACTACGAGCAGTACTTC. This translates into CASSPNTGRHYEQYF.